The clone carrying this T cell receptor beta chain is medium-sized by share. V dropped 4 bases and J dropped 5 bases, with 5 bases sitting between them. From germline, CDR1 is SEHNR and CDR2 FQNEAQ (reference sequence). The CDR3 has 11 residues. This specimen belongs to a study of blood T cell repertoires in COVID-19. Background on the study: Collection of acute and convalescent COVID-19 samples took place in the United States, Italy and Spain. T cells, B-cell-depleted T cells, or PBMCs supplied cDNA or gDNA.

Source study methods: Reference gene primer amplification yielded estimated nucleated cell counts. Profiled with immunoSEQ multiplex PCR; TCRdb holds only in-frame clones, not every one. V, J and clone size are taken as reported in that table, and D and trimming were inferred from the DNA itself. The table has 15,000 to 20,000 clones, 81% seen once. Sequencing was carried out using peripheral blood. The chain recombines TRBV7-9 with TRBJ1-1; D unclear. The sequence was collected from a middle-aged man with active or convalescent COVID-19. CDR3 protein: CASSSDTEAFF. CDR3 DNA: TGTGCCAGCAGCTCAGATACTGAAGCTTTCTTT. The variable domain in full, completed from reference TRBV7-9 and TRBJ1-1, reads DTGVSQNPRHKITKRGQNVTFRCDPISEHNRLYWYRQTLGQGPEFLTYFQNEAQLEKSRLLSDRFSAERPKGSFSTLEIQRTEQGDSAMYLCASSSDTEAFFGQGTRLTVV.